This TCR beta chain derives from a study of beta chain features in type 1 diabetes. The study's findings and limits: Patients with type 1 diabetes showed fewer VDJ junction insertions and more deletions. Compared with healthy donors, patients appeared to share more similar naive, central memory and regulatory TCRB repertoires.

In regard to this clone: Its target is not known.

One heparinised blood draw, averaging around 0.12 L, came from each donor. All of the sorted populations showed purity greater than 95%. The whole isolated RNA underwent reverse transcription, so sequencing captured expressed TCRB transcripts. Assay used: immunoSEQ multiplex PCR; TCRdb lists only in-frame clones, some missing. The sample consists of hundreds of thousands of clones, roughly a sixth of them appearing once. This receptor was identified in a young woman in good health. Sequencing was carried out using naive CD4+ T cells from blood.

CDR3 sequence reads: CASSPNQGGGGWNTDTQYF. CDR3 sequence (DNA): TGCGCCAGCAGCCCAAACCAAGGGGGGGGCGGATGGAACACAGATACGCAGTATTTT. J is TRBJ2-3 and V is TRBV4-3, with a possible D match to TRBD2 (7 bases). Trimming shortened V by 4 bases and J by 2 bases, and 25 bases separated the two germline ends. The CDR3 covers 19 residues. CDR1 and CDR2 from the germline V gene are LGHNA and YSLEER.